This T cell receptor beta chain stems from a study of T-cell memory formation after mild COVID-19. CDR3 length: 16 residues. V gave up 4 bases and J gave up 0 bases; unmatched junction bases: 4. The germline V gene encodes CDR1 SQVTM and CDR2 ANQGSEA. Via MiXCR, TCRdb re-called the 5' RACE reads, giving one row per CDR3 protein. The sample lists 250,000 to 300,000 distinct CDR3 sequences, around 15% occurring once. V and J are TRBV29-1 and TRBJ2-1; TRBD2 agrees at 12 bases. This clonotype originated in a man younger than 35 who had mild COVID-19 (a few samples of this study predate the infection). Cell type and time point are not known. Sequencing input: PBMCs or a T cell subset sorted from them (not recorded which). CDR3 DNA: TGCAGCGTTGCTTGGGGACTAGCGGGCTCCTACAATGAGCAGTTCTTC. The encoded protein is CSVAWGLAGSYNEQFF.